The subject of this entry is one T cell receptor (beta chain). Its antigen is not yet known. Base qualities were left out, and no much larger clone turns up one base away. Via the germline V gene, CDR1 is ENHRY and CDR2 SYGVKD. The cysteine opens and the phenylalanine closes a CDR3 of 13 amino acids. The CDR3 DNA has 39 bases and is translated from base 1. Trimming takes 0 bases from V and 4 bases from J, and the germline ends sit 6 bases apart. The source of the sample is a study of cytomegalovirus exposure and HLA in healthy donors (dated by TCRdb to 2016 to 2017). Notes on the research overall: An earlier analysis of 587 of the donors reported approximately 280 Gb of sequence data and 95 million to 140 million unique TCR beta sequences obtained from about 200 million T cells. An early release covering 550 to 650 HLA-typed donors comprised 250 to 350 gigabases of sequencing data and some 79 million unique TCR sequences. Of the 300 to 400 genotyped donors, about 84% fell in the genetic ancestry cluster associated with self-reported Caucasian donors. The study aimed to test whether signatures of past pathogen exposure could be identified by cataloging public T cell receptors. The study profiled the T cell repertoires of about 640 subjects by immunosequencing and related them to cytomegalovirus serostatus. Besides the first cohort of approximately 710 subjects, a separate validation cohort made up of over a hundred different subjects was used. High-throughput TCR immunosequencing, statistical association of individual TCRs with disease status, and machine learning were combined to predict cytomegalovirus infection status. A later analysis re-examined previously published TCR beta repertoires from just over 650 donors and added high-resolution HLA genotyping to investigate patterns of TCR occurrence. In the later analysis, no new phenotypic data were used to find candidate immune exposures; instead, reliance was placed on TCR beta sequences and their occurrence across donors. In an earlier analysis of more than 550 of the donors, high-throughput TCR beta sequencing was used to judge whether each TCR beta V gene segment behaved as functional or pseudogenic. Donor age, sex, ethnicity and CMV serostatus were compiled alongside the repertoire data. Genome-wide SNP genotypes for about 60% of the roughly 700 donors were used in a later genetic analysis, which treated that subset as a discovery cohort. Every repertoire in the discovery cohort had been generated on one and the same sequencing platform. HLA typing included class I and class II loci at four-digit resolution. Typing coverage varied by locus: roughly 620-640 donors for A, B, C, DRB1 and DQB1; approximately 500 for DQA1; 606 for DPA1; approximately 450 for DPB1. A handful of DR-DQ haplotypes were handled as single units for association and clustering because linkage in the cohort was strong. Among about 390 genotyped donors of the cohort, an average of about 240,000 unique TCR beta nucleotide sequences were sequenced per donor, roughly 20% of them non-productive. Overall study results and their limits: It was suggested by the authors that the approach could potentially be generalized to other disease states and immunological phenotypes. Only TCR beta chains were sequenced in this cohort, and the absence of alpha or paired-chain data limited detectable features. In a later analysis, HLA-associated TCR beta chains showed more clonal expansion and lower generation probabilities than non-associated chains that were equally common. Specific HLA alleles were associated with roughly 17,000 TCR beta sequences at a false discovery rate of 0.05 in a later analysis. In a later analysis, TCR association rates were found to vary across HLA loci, with the most associated TCRs seen for DRB1 alleles and the fewest for HLA-C alleles. Presence/absence analyses assumed roughly uniform sequencing depth across donors, an assumption that may not hold. A cluster of highly shared sequence variants was judged likely to be a technical artifact of the sequencing pipeline. Because the 87-base-pair reads could not distinguish some IMGT-functional V segments, including TRBV6-2 and TRBV6-3, those segments were excluded. An earlier analysis of roughly 570 of the donors showed that most TCR beta V segments appeared in productive rearrangements either about 87% or about 30% of the time, which broadly matched IMGT annotations. Compared with the roughly 700-donor mean, donors in an Asian-associated ancestry cluster had fewer N-insertions in productive TCRs, according to a later genetic analysis. Strong co-occurrence of HLA alleles, especially DR and DQ, made assigning TCR associations to individual alleles difficult. In the study, around 160 TCR beta chains were listed as associated with cytomegalovirus. A few of the identified cytomegalovirus-associated TCR beta chains were confirmed in vitro to be specific for cytomegalovirus antigens. An association between a missense DCLRE1C variant and V-gene and J-gene trimming of TCR beta chains was found in a later genetic analysis and replicated in an independent cohort. CMV serostatus was the only immune exposure information available for the cohort. According to a later analysis, most CMV-associated TCR beta chains appeared to be HLA-restricted, and the HLA associations seemed to be driven largely by CMV exposure. A further reported finding was that TCR beta sequences accurately predicted the HLA-A and HLA-B alleles for most subjects in the first cohort. Linkage disequilibrium might explain the correlated functional status among segregating V segments, but an unknown experimental factor could not be excluded. A later analysis reported that several top co-occurrence clusters appeared linked to parvovirus B19, influenza, CMV and Epstein-Barr virus. Around 16 rarely observed V segments, including chromosome 9 orphons, were excluded from the earlier analysis of a few hundred of the donors because counts were too low. Because HLA typing was unavailable for some donors at each locus, only the typed subset was used in association tests. Most TCR sequences were observed very rarely across donors, whereas some public TCRs were present in many individuals. In both the original and validation cohorts, the classifier was reported to diagnose cytomegalovirus status with high specificity and sensitivity.

In total, about 650 healthy bone marrow donors made up the cohort. At the time of sampling, all cohort members were nominally healthy, though unrecorded immune exposures were likely present. The donor was CMV seronegative and belonged to the group of several hundred seronegative cohort members. A peripheral blood sample was provided by each donor, and peripheral blood mononuclear cells were used for TCR beta sequencing. The Qiagen DNeasy Blood Extraction Kit was used to extract genomic DNA from the blood cell samples. Libraries were made using the immunoSEQ multiplex PCR assay. A mixture of 60 forward primers for TCR Vbeta segments and 13 reverse primers for TCR Jbeta segments was used in the multiplex PCR. The CDR3 region of rearranged TCR beta genes was amplified from genomic DNA with a multiplex PCR assay. The amplified TCR beta libraries were sequenced on the Illumina HiSeq System as 87-base-pair reads. For the original study's pipeline: A later analysis counted about 80 million unique TCR beta chains across the approximately 700 repertoires, and some 11 million of these chains were shared by at least two donors. To remove PCR and sequencing errors, raw reads were error-corrected and collapsed into unique sequences using a nearest-neighbor algorithm that merged closely related sequences. To assign V, D and J gene segments, CDR3 sequences were aligned to IMGT reference sequences. For a sequence to be retained, at least a six-nucleotide match to both a V gene segment and a J gene segment was required. Rearrangements were classified as productive when the CDR3 lacked stop codons and remained in frame with V and J, and all other rearrangements were classified as non-productive. Following IMGT convention, CDR3 was defined as the stretch from the second conserved V-encoded cysteine to the conserved J-encoded phenylalanine. The earlier analysis of a few hundred of the donors excluded sequences that lacked an unambiguous match to a single V gene segment. An earlier analysis of just under 600 of the donors called V segments functional above 56.7% productive rearrangements and segregating when the between-donor standard deviation exceeded 5%. A statistical classification framework was developed to diagnose cytomegalovirus status using the catalog of TCR beta chain sequences. In a later analysis, TCR nucleotide sequences were compared against IMGT/GENE-DB human TR gene sequences so that V and J genes could be assigned. Using the TCRdist pipeline, a later analysis assigned CDR3 sequences along with most-parsimonious VDJ recombination scenarios. A later analysis defined each TCR beta chain by its CDR3 amino acid sequence plus V-gene family, and excluded reads lacking a unique V-gene family. To address suspected cross-contamination and a sequencing artifact, a later analysis removed roughly 580 highly shared, low-generation-probability nucleotide sequences. In a later analysis, a clonal expansion index was calculated for each public chain from normalized within-repertoire ranks of inferred template counts. Generation probabilities in a later analysis came from a VDJ recombination model fitted to out-of-frame rearrangements, and those results were checked against IGoR. A later analysis scored TCR-TCR, TCR-HLA and TCR-CMV co-occurrence with hypergeometric tests, applying a repertoire-size bias correction to TCR pairs. To estimate false discovery rates, a later analysis permuted the HLA or CMV assignments 20 times. In a later analysis, co-occurring TCRs were grouped using DBSCAN, with TCRdist sequence similarity added in when clustering inside HLA-allele-positive subsets. Repertoires with fewer than 30,000 or more than 120,000 public chains, plus five repertoires with anomalous nucleotide sharing, were excluded from co-occurrence clustering. Entries here come from immuneACCESS through TCRdb and include only in-frame sequences with V and J called. Some clones fail to appear in such tables; in the studies checked, an unresolved V gene covers under half of the shortfall, and the cause of the remainder is unknown. The V and J calls and the clone size are those of that table, but D and trimming were determined from the DNA. The sample records 150,000 to 250,000 clones, over 75% of which are singletons. Under 3% of the sample is taken by the ten largest.

This receptor chain uses TRBV10-3 and TRBJ1-2; the D segment cannot be called with confidence. The sequence was obtained from a woman aged 50 to 65 in good health and CMV-seronegative. The source material was PBMCs. The DNA is TGTGCCATCAGTGAGTCCGAGGCCTATGGCTACACCTTC. The resulting protein is CAISESEAYGYTF.